Below, one T cell receptor (beta chain) is given with its context. Recruited during active infection, patients (from Seattle) were subsequently followed longitudinally. This record belongs to a study of blood T cell repertoires in COVID-19. Whole-study context: Sources were T cells, B-cell-depleted T cells, or PBMCs; the material itself was cDNA or gDNA.

Using immunoSEQ multiplex PCR, the repertoire was profiled, and TCRdb retains in-frame clones only, with some absent. The sample has some 180,000 clones, roughly 84% seen once. The length of the CDR3 is 14 residues. Germline V gene data show CDR1 as SGHVS and CDR2 as FNYEAQ. V dropped 1 base and J dropped 5 bases, with 11 bases sitting between them. The source is a man aged 50-59 years with COVID-19, enrolled during active disease. The chain couples TRBV7-6 to TRBJ2-5; TRBD1 is a possible D gene (5 bases). Specimen: peripheral blood. Here the CDR3 reads CASSLVSGRETQYF. DNA of the CDR3: TGTGCCAGCAGCTTAGTGTCAGGGCGGGAGACCCAGTACTTC.